This TCR beta chain was profiled in a study of neurological immune-mediated disorders. Study at large: In a group of around 34 multiple sclerosis patients, roughly 31 had the relapsing-remitting type and 3 had the secondary progressive type.

Unsorted libraries were prepared from 2 million PBMCs held at -80 C. This clonotype was found many times. From germline, CDR1 is MNHEY and CDR2 SVGEGT. Trimming cost V 6 bases and J 0 bases, with 5 bases left between them. The CDR3 has 13 residues. MiXCR, applied by TCRdb to the 5' RACE reads, yields one record per CDR3 protein. Found here are approximately 82,000 distinct CDR3 sequences, approximately 2.8% of them singletons; the top ten hold around 1.1%. This chain uses TRBV6-2 or TRBV6-3 with TRBJ2-2; D is undetermined. This TCR came from a woman younger than 45 with multiple sclerosis. What was sequenced was PBMCs. CDR3 sequence reads: CASRGSNTGELFF. In nucleotides, the CDR3 is TGTGCCAGCAGAGGGTCGAACACCGGGGAGCTGTTTTTT.